The clone carrying this TCR beta chain was detected many times. Antigen: not known. TCRdb recomputed calls from the reads with MiXCR, one row per CDR3 protein. Of about 5,800 distinct CDR3 sequences detected, around 29% appear once; the ten largest clones hold around 7.7%. The entry originates in a study of type 1 regulatory T cells. Study-wide context: T-allo10 is an in vitro-generated, Tr1-enriched CD4 T cell product specific for alloantigen.

The CDR3 has 15 amino acids. V was shortened by 0 bases and J by 4 bases, with 11 bases between the two germline ends. Germline V gives CDR1 SGHRS, CDR2 YFSETQ. The specimen was cultured T cells, either the whole culture or a sorted T cell fraction (not recorded which). Indicated subset: Tr1-enriched cell product generated in vitro against host alloantigens. This chain joins TRBV5-1 and TRBJ2-1; a possible D gene is TRBD2 (7 bases). This receptor was identified in a human donor in good health. CDR3 loop: CASSLEGEGYNEQFF. The CDR3 DNA follows: TGCGCCAGCAGCTTGGAGGGGGAGGGTTACAATGAGCAGTTCTTC.